The clone carrying this T cell receptor (beta chain) was found a few times. The antigen is unknown. This entry is derived from a study of cytomegalovirus exposure and HLA in healthy donors. The CDR3 sequence is 14 residues long. Germline CDR1 is GTSNPN and CDR2 is SVGIG (reference sequence). V lost 1 base and J 7 bases, leaving 16 bases between the germline ends. PCR used 60 Vbeta primers and 13 Jbeta primers. Authors' data handling: Roughly 11 million of the 60 million to 90 million unique TCR beta chains counted in a later analysis were shared. The assay was immunoSEQ multiplex PCR, and TCRdb's table has in-frame clones only and misses some. That table supplies the V and J calls and clone size; D and trimming were determined from the DNA. The data hold more than 85,000 clones, with roughly four fifths observed a single time. Notes on the study in general: Association of fewer than 20,000 TCR beta sequences with HLA alleles was found at 0.05 false discovery rate in a later analysis. In a later analysis, TCR association rates varied by HLA locus: DRB1 most, HLA-C fewest. The study found most TCR sequences rare, yet found some public TCRs in many donors.

The V call is TRBV30, the J call TRBJ1-1; possibly TRBD1 for D (6 bases). Sequencing was carried out using PBMCs. The TCR originated in a male donor in good health and CMV-seropositive. In DNA form, the CDR3 reads TGTGCCTGGAGTGCGGGACACCGGGGCGGTGAAGCTTTCTTT. This encodes CAWSAGHRGGEAFF. The full variable domain, completed using reference TRBV30 and TRBJ1-1, is SQTIHQWPATLVQPVGSPLSLECTVEGTSNPNLYWYRQAAGRGLQLLFYSVGIGQISSEVPQNLSASRPQDRQFILSSKKLLLSDSGFYLCAWSAGHRGGEAFFGQGTRLTVV.